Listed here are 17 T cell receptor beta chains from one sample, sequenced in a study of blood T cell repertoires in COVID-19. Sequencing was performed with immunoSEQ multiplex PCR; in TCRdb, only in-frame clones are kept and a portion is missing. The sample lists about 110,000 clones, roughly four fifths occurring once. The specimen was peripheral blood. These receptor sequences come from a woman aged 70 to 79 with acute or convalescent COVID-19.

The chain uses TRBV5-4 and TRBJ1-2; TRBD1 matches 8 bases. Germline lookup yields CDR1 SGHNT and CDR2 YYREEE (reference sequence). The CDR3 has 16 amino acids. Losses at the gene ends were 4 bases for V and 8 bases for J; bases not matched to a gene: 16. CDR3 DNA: TGTGCCAGCAGCCCCTCCTCGACAGGGGCTTTAGGGGGCTACACCTTC. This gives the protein CASSPSSTGALGGYTF.

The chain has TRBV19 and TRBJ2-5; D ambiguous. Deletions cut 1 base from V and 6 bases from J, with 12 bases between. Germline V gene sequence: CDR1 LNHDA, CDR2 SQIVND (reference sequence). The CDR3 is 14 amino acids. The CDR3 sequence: CASSIGSALKTQYF. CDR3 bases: TGTGCCAGTAGTATAGGGAGTGCGTTGAAGACCCAGTACTTC.

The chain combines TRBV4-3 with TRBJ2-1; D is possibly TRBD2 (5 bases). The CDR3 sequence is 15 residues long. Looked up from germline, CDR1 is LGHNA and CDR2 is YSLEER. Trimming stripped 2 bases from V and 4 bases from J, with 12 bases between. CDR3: CASSQLTRAYNEQFF. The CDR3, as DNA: TGCGCCAGCAGCCAACTCACGCGGGCGTACAATGAGCAGTTCTTC.

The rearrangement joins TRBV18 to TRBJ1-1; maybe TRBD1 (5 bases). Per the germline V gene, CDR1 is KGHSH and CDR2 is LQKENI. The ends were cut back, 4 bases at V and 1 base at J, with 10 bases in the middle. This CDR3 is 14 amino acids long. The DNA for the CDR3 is TGTGCCAGCTCACATAGGACACCGAACACTGAAGCTTTCTTT. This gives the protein CASSHRTPNTEAFF.

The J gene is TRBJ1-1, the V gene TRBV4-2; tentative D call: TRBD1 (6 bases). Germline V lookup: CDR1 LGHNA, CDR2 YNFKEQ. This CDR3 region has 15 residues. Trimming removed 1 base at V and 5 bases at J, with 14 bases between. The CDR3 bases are TGTGCCAGCAGCCAAGTAGGTTTACAGGGTACTGAAGCTTTCTTT. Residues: CASSQVGLQGTEAFF.

The CDR3 bases are TGTGCCAGCAGCTCCCGACAGGGACGTAATGAAAAACTGTTTTTT. It is translated as CASSSRQGRNEKLFF. The chain has TRBV5-4 and TRBJ1-4; 7 bases fit TRBD1. The length of the CDR3 is 15 residues. In germline, CDR1 is SGHNT, CDR2 YYREEE (reference sequence). V trimming: 3 bases; J trimming: 4 bases; junction bases outside the gene matches: 6. Full variable domain (remainder filled in from reference TRBV5-4 and TRBJ1-4): ETGVTQSPTHLIKTRGQQVTLRCSSQSGHNTVSWYQQALGQGPQFIFQYYREEENGRGNFPPRFSGLQFPNYSSELNVNALELDDSALYLCASSSRQGRNEKLFFGSGTQLSVL.

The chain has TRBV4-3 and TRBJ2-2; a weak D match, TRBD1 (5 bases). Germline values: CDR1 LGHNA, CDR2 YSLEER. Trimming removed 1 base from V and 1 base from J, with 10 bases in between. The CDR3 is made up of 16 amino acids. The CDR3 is CASSQAAGKNTGELFF. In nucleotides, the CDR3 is TGCGCCAGCAGCCAAGCCGCAGGGAAGAACACCGGGGAGCTGTTTTTT.

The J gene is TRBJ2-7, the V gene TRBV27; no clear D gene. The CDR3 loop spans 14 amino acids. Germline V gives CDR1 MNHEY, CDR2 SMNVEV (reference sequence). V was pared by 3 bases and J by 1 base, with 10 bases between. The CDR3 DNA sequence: TGTGCCAGCAGTTTCACCCCCGGGTCCTACGAGCAGTACTTC. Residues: CASSFTPGSYEQYF.

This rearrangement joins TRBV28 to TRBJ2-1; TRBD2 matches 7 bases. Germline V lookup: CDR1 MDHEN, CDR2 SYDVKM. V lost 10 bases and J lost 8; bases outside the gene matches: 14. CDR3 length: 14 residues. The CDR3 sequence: CATSRGRGSDEQFF. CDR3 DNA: TGTGCCACCTCCCGCGGGAGAGGGTCGGATGAGCAGTTCTTC.

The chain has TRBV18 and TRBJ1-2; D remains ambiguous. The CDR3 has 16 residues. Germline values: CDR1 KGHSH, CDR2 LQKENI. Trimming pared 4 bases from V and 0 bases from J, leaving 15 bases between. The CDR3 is CASSLQDGLANYGYTF. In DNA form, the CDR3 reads TGTGCCAGCTCACTCCAAGACGGGTTAGCTAACTATGGCTACACCTTC.

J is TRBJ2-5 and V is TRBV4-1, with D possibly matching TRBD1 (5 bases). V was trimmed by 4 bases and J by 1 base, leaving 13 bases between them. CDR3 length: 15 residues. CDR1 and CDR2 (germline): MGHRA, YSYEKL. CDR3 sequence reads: CASSLRTGSQETQYF. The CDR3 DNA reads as TGCGCCAGCAGCCTAAGAACAGGTTCCCAAGAGACCCAGTACTTC.

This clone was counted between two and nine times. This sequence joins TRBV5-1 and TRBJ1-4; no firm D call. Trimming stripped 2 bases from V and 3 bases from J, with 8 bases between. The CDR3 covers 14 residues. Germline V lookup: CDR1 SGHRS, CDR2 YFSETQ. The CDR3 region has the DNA TGCGCCAGCAGCTTAACAGCCGCTAATGAAAAACTGTTTTTT. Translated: CASSLTAANEKLFF.

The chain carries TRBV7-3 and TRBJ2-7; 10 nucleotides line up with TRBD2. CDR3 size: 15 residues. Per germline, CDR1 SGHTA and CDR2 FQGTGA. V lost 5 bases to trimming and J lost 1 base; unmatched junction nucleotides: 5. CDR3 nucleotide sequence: TGTGCCAGCAGCCCTATAGCGGGAGGTTCCTACGAGCAGTACTTC. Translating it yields CASSPIAGGSYEQYF.

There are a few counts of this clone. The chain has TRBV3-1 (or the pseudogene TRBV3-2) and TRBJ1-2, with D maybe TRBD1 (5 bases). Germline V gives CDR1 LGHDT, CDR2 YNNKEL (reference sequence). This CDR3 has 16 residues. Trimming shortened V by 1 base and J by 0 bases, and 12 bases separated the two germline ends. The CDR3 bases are TGTGCCAGCAGCCAAGTAACGGGCAGGGCTAACTATGGCTACACCTTC. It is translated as CASSQVTGRANYGYTF.

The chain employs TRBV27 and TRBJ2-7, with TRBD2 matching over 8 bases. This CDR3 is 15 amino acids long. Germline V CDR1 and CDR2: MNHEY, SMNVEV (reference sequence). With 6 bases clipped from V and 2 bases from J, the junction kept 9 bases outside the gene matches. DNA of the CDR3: TGTGCCAGCAGACTTCGGGTAGCGGGAACCTACGAGCAGTACTTC. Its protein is CASRLRVAGTYEQYF.

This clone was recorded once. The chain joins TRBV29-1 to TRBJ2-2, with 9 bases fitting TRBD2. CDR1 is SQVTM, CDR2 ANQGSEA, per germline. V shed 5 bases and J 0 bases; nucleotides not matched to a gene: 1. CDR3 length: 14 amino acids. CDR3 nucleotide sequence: TGCAGCGTTCGGACTAGCGCGAACACCGGGGAGCTGTTTTTT. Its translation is CSVRTSANTGELFF.

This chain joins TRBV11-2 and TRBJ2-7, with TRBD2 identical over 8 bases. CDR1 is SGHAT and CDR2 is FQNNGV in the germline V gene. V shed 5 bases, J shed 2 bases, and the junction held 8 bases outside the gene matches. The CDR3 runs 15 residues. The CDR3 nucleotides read TGTGCCAGCAGCATGAGCGGGAGTGTCGCCTACGAGCAGTACTTC. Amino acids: CASSMSGSVAYEQYF.